The clone carrying this T cell receptor delta chain was counted between two and nine times. A much larger clone sits a single nucleotide away, making a read error possible. In the same sample, other DNA sequences code for this CDR3. These data are taken from a study of gamma-delta T cells after stem cell transplantation. TCRdb ran CATT on the RT-PCR reads. The sample contains roughly 3,000 delta-chain clones, 5% of which appear only once. CDR1 is GEAIGNYY and CDR2 is EKD in the germline V gene. V was trimmed by 4 bases and J by 0 bases, leaving 17 bases between them. CDR3 size: 16 residues. What was sequenced was gamma-delta T cells. The gene calls are TRDV2 and TRDJ1; possible D gene TRDD3, 5 bases. The TCR originated in a human donor. It is not recorded whose cells these are; they may come from a transplant donor. The CDR3 DNA is TGTGCCTGTGAGTATCTGGGAGACTTAAACACCGATAAACTCATCTTT. Encoded protein: CACEYLGDLNTDKLIF.